This TCR beta chain was observed in a study of blood T cell repertoires in COVID-19. Study at large: The origin of the acute and convalescent COVID-19 samples was the United States, Italy and Spain.

Generated by immunoSEQ multiplex PCR, the TCRdb table keeps only in-frame clones and is missing some. The repertoire holds approximately 140,000 clones, roughly 90% seen once, with 2% to 2.5% in the top ten. The CDR3 consists of 15 residues. V was clipped by 1 base and J by 2 bases; unmatched bases: 2. The V gene's germline CDR1 is LGHDT and CDR2 YNNKEL (reference sequence). Sequenced material: peripheral blood. The receptor was isolated from a human donor in a cohort sampled during active COVID-19. V and J are TRBV3-1 (or the pseudogene TRBV3-2) and TRBJ2-7; 10 bases match TRBD2. CDR3 DNA sequence: TGTGCCAGCAGCCAAGTCAGCGGGAGGGCCTACGAGCAGTACTTC. Its protein product is CASSQVSGRAYEQYF.